This entry lists 3 T cell receptor beta chains sequenced from one sample in a study of cytotoxic CD8 clonotypes in ibrutinib-treated CLL. TCRdb's copy holds only in-frame clones and misses some; the assay was immunoSEQ multiplex PCR. The repertoire holds some 160,000 clones, with roughly 80% as singletons. The sequencing used PBMCs, collected after 12 months of ibrutinib treatment. The receptor set was obtained from a human donor with chronic lymphocytic leukemia.

The rearrangement joins TRBV2 to TRBJ1-3; a weak D match, TRBD1 (6 bases). The CDR3 length is 13 residues. V was clipped by 8 bases and J by 1 base, with 9 bases between them. Germline V CDR1 and CDR2: SNHLY, FYNNEI. The CDR3 reads CASCRGSGNTIYF. CDR3 nucleotide sequence: TGTGCCAGCTGCAGGGGATCTGGAAACACCATATATTTT.

This sequence joins TRBV2 and TRBJ2-7; 9 nucleotides align to TRBD2. The ends lost 3 bases at V and 3 bases at J; junction bases unmatched: 12. Germline assignment: CDR1 SNHLY and CDR2 FYNNEI. CDR3 size: 17 residues. The CDR3 DNA reads as TGTGCCAGCAGTGAGTTAGACCCCGCGGGGGGGGGCTACGAGCAGTACTTC. It encodes CASSELDPAGGGYEQYF.

This clone was counted at least ten times. This sequence joins TRBV4-3 and TRBJ1-6; D unresolved. The germline gives CDR1 LGHNA, CDR2 YSLEER. V lost 0 bases and J 8 bases, leaving 11 bases between the germline ends. CDR3 size: 15 residues. DNA of the CDR3: TGCGCCAGCAGCCAAGAGATAACCAGCGATTCACCCCTCCACTTT. Translated: CASSQEITSDSPLHF.